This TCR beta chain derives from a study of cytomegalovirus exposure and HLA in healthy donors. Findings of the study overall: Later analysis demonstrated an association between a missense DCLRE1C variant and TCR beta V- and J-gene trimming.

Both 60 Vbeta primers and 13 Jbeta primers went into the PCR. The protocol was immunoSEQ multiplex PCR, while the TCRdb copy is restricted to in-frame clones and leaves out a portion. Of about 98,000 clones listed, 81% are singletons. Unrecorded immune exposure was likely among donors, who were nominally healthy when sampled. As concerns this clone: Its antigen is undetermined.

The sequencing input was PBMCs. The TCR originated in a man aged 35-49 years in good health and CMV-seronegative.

The CDR3 loop is CAISESDGPGVGYTF. The CDR3 DNA follows: TGTGCCATCAGTGAGTCCGACGGTCCCGGGGTCGGCTACACCTTC. This chain joins TRBV10-3 and TRBJ1-2, with D unresolved. This CDR3 comprises 15 residues. Trimming pared 0 bases from V and 8 bases from J, leaving 16 bases between. CDR1 and CDR2 from the germline V gene are ENHRY and SYGVKD.